This record covers a single TCR beta chain. Time point defined: pre-treatment sample, taken before nivolumab and TIL therapy. The CDR3 loop spans 13 amino acids. Germline values: CDR1 SGHAT, CDR2 FQNNGV. V was pared by 5 bases and J by 5 bases, with 13 bases between. The data belong to a study of TIL therapy for anti-PD-1-resistant metastatic lung cancer. As for the study in general: Tumors were harvested before any PD-1/PD-L1 blockade. Patients had a median age of around 54 years (range about 38-85).

The immunoSEQ assay was v3. The assay was immunoSEQ multiplex PCR, and TCRdb's table has in-frame clones only and misses some. This table holds about 52,000 clones, 79% found once. The sequence was obtained from a woman aged 30 to 85 with non-small cell lung cancer. The genes are TRBV11-2 and TRBJ2-7; possible D gene TRBD2, 6 bases. Sequencing was performed on blood, taken at baseline. The CDR3 loop reads CASSLGRLDEQYF. CDR3 DNA: TGTGCCAGCAGCCTAGGGAGGCTGGACGAGCAGTACTTC.